Listed here are 2 T cell receptor beta chains from one sample, sequenced in a study of cytomegalovirus exposure and HLA in healthy donors. The primer mix had 60 Vbeta and 13 Jbeta primers. Libraries were prepared by immunoSEQ multiplex PCR; TCRdb keeps only in-frame clonotypes and omits some of them. The sample lists about 140,000 clones, roughly 80% occurring once. Source material: PBMCs. These receptors were collected from a female donor in good health and CMV-seronegative.

This sequence joins TRBV6-1 and TRBJ1-5; D is ambiguous. V lost 4 bases to trimming and J lost 3 bases, with 7 bases between them. The CDR3 is 13 residues long. CDR1 is MNHNS and CDR2 is SASEGT in the germline V gene. The CDR3 reads CASSGGINQPQHF. The CDR3 DNA sequence: TGTGCCAGCAGTGGAGGGATCAATCAGCCCCAGCATTTT.

This clone occurred once. The genes are TRBV7-9 and TRBJ1-1; D possibly corresponds to TRBD1 (5 bases). The CDR3 contains 14 residues. V dropped 5 bases and J dropped 6 bases, with 16 bases sitting between them. Germline V lookup: CDR1 SEHNR, CDR2 FQNEAQ (reference sequence). CDR3 in amino acids: CASSQRRGKSEAFF. CDR3 nucleotides: TGTGCCAGCAGCCAGAGGAGGGGAAAATCTGAAGCTTTCTTT.